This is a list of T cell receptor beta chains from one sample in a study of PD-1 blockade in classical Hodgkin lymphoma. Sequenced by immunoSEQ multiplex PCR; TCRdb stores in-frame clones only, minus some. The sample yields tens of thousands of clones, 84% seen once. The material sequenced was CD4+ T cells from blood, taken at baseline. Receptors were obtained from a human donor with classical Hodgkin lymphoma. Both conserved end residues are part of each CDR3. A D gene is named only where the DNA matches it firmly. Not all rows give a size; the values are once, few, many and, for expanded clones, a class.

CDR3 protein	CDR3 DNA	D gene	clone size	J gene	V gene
CASSVASSGNTIYF	TGTGCCAGCAGCGTAGCTAGCTCTGGAAACACCATATATTTT	NA	NA	TRBJ1-3	TRBV9
CASSDQGYGYTF	TGTGCCAGCAGTGATCAAGGCTATGGCTACACCTTC	NA	NA	TRBJ1-2	TRBV6-1
CASSQNRATEAFF	TGCGCCAGCAGCCAGAACAGGGCCACTGAAGCTTTCTTT	NA	NA	TRBJ1-1	TRBV4-3
CASSLDLTNEAFF	TGTGCCAGCAGCTTAGATTTGACAAACGAAGCTTTCTTT	NA	NA	TRBJ1-1	TRBV11-2
CASSTPGGYGYTF	TGTGCCAGCAGCACACCCGGGGGATATGGCTACACCTTC	NA	NA	TRBJ1-2	TRBV11-1
CASSIALRTYGYTF	TGTGCCAGTAGTATAGCACTACGGACCTATGGCTACACCTTC	NA	NA	TRBJ1-2	TRBV19
CASRPLAGVTKNIQYF	TGCGCCAGCCGACCCTTAGCGGGGGTAACCAAAAACATTCAGTACTTC	TRBD2	once	TRBJ2-4	TRBV23-1
CASSVDTEAFF	TGTGCCAGCAGCGTTGACACTGAAGCTTTCTTT	NA	NA	TRBJ1-1	TRBV28
CASSFGTGGNTEAFF	TGTGCCAGCAGCTTCGGGACAGGGGGGAACACTGAAGCTTTCTTT	TRBD1	few	TRBJ1-1	TRBV7-2
CASSPQGKDTQYF	TGTGCCAGCAGTCCGCAGGGTAAGGATACGCAGTATTTT	NA	NA	TRBJ2-3	TRBV27
CASSIVQGNQPQHF	TGTGCCAGTAGTATAGTACAGGGCAATCAGCCCCAGCATTTT	NA	NA	TRBJ1-5	TRBV19
CASSLATGQAAFF	TGTGCCAGCAGCTTAGCGACAGGGCAGGCCGCTTTCTTT	TRBD1	NA	TRBJ1-1	TRBV7-8
CASSLGSGNQETQYF	TGCGCCAGCAGCTTGGGGTCAGGGAATCAAGAGACCCAGTACTTC	NA	NA	TRBJ2-5	TRBV5-1
CASEDPNTGELFF	TGTGCCAGCGAGGATCCGAACACCGGGGAGCTGTTTTTT	NA	NA	TRBJ2-2	TRBV19
CAISGLGDTGELFF	TGTGCCATCAGTGGACTAGGAGACACCGGGGAGCTGTTTTTT	NA	NA	TRBJ2-2	TRBV10-3
CASSMSVRDLNYGYTF	TGTGCCAGTAGTATGAGCGTAAGGGACCTAAACTATGGCTACACCTTC	NA	NA	TRBJ1-2	TRBV19
CASSPNSNQPQHF	TGTGCCAGCAGCCCAAATAGCAATCAGCCCCAGCATTTT	NA	NA	TRBJ1-5	TRBV7-8
CASSSTTYEQYF	TGCGCCAGCAGCTCTACTACCTACGAGCAGTACTTC	NA	NA	TRBJ2-7	TRBV5-1
CASSPDTGETQYF	TGTGCCAGCAGCCCGGACACTGGGGAGACCCAGTACTTC	NA	few	TRBJ2-5	TRBV7-9
CSARRTEAFF	TGCAGTGCTAGACGAACTGAAGCTTTCTTT	NA	NA	TRBJ1-1	TRBV20-1
CASSPPTGAVTEAFF	TGTGCCAGCAGCCCACCTACAGGGGCAGTAACTGAAGCTTTCTTT	TRBD1	NA	TRBJ1-1	TRBV7-9
CAWSIGNGYGYTF	TGTGCCTGGAGTATAGGGAACGGCTATGGCTACACCTTC	NA	NA	TRBJ1-2	TRBV30
CASYRDSHFNYGYTF	TGTGCCAGCTACCGGGACAGTCACTTTAACTATGGCTACACCTTC	TRBD1	NA	TRBJ1-2	TRBV28
CASSDREYQPQHF	TGTGCCAGCAGTGACCGGGAGTATCAGCCCCAGCATTTT	NA	NA	TRBJ1-5	TRBV2
CASSLRQDNEQFF	TGTGCCAGCAGTTTAAGACAGGACAATGAGCAGTTCTTC	NA	NA	TRBJ2-1	TRBV7-8
CSPRVVNTIYF	TGCAGTCCCCGGGTGGTGAACACCATATATTTT	NA	once	TRBJ1-3	TRBV20-1
CASSSPVQGIYGYTF	TGTGCCAGTAGTAGCCCGGTACAGGGTATTTATGGCTACACCTTC	NA	NA	TRBJ1-2	TRBV19
CASHWTITDTQYF	TGTGCCAGCCATTGGACTATCACAGATACGCAGTATTTT	NA	NA	TRBJ2-3	TRBV2
CASSRTGLPDTQYF	TGTGCCAGCTCAAGGACAGGGCTCCCAGATACGCAGTATTTT	TRBD1	NA	TRBJ2-3	TRBV5-6
CASSKGQGTFSNQPQHF	TGTGCCAGTAGTAAGGGACAGGGAACCTTTAGCAATCAGCCCCAGCATTTT	TRBD1	once	TRBJ1-5	TRBV19
CASSHTAGSEGYTF	TGCGCCAGCAGCCATACCGCGGGCTCGGAAGGCTACACCTTC	NA	NA	TRBJ1-2	TRBV5-1
CAWSRPRGAGSPLHF	TGTGCCTGGAGTCGTCCCCGGGGGGCGGGTTCACCCCTCCACTTT	NA	NA	TRBJ1-6	TRBV30
CASSRTSGGTTDTQYF	TGTGCCAGCAGCAGGACTAGCGGGGGCACCACAGATACGCAGTATTTT	TRBD2	once	TRBJ2-3	TRBV7-3
CASSKTGVGGNTIYF	TGTGCCAGCAGTAAGACAGGGGTTGGTGGAAACACCATATATTTT	TRBD1	NA	TRBJ1-3	TRBV6-5
CATSSKGGTEAFF	TGTGCCACCAGCAGTAAGGGGGGGACTGAAGCTTTCTTT	NA	NA	TRBJ1-1	TRBV15
CASTAFAYRDSNGYTF	TGTGCCAGCACTGCCTTTGCCTACCGGGACAGTAATGGCTACACCTTC	TRBD1	NA	TRBJ1-2	TRBV27
CASSDYEQYF	TGTGCCAGCAGTGATTACGAGCAGTACTTC	NA	NA	TRBJ2-7	TRBV2
CAWSEQEGQPQHF	TGTGCCTGGAGTGAACAGGAAGGGCAGCCCCAGCATTTT	NA	NA	TRBJ1-5	TRBV30
CASSLRAGGQETQYF	TGTGCCAGCAGCTTGAGGGCGGGGGGACAAGAGACCCAGTACTTC	TRBD2	NA	TRBJ2-5	TRBV5-6
CAISESGGVRYGYTF	TGTGCCATCAGTGAGTCGGGCGGGGTTCGCTATGGCTACACCTTC	NA	NA	TRBJ1-2	TRBV10-3
CASAGQGHYGYTF	TGTGCCAGTGCTGGACAGGGACACTATGGCTACACCTTC	TRBD1	NA	TRBJ1-2	TRBV19
CASSPTVGAIYGYTF	TGTGCCAGCAGCCCTACCGTGGGCGCTATCTATGGCTACACCTTC	NA	once	TRBJ1-2	TRBV28
CAWSDRYGYTF	TGTGCCTGGAGTGACAGATATGGCTACACCTTC	NA	NA	TRBJ1-2	TRBV30
CASSQQGDTEAFF	TGTGCCAGCAGCCAACAGGGAGACACTGAAGCTTTCTTT	NA	NA	TRBJ1-1	TRBV7-2
CASSSGQSPLAKNIQYF	TGCGCCAGCAGCTCGGGACAGAGTCCACTAGCCAAAAACATTCAGTACTTC	TRBD1	NA	TRBJ2-4	TRBV5-1
CASRAAGGTHTEAFF	TGCGCCAGCAGGGCAGCAGGGGGTACTCACACTGAAGCTTTCTTT	TRBD1	once	TRBJ1-1	TRBV5-1
CASSLLRTGRETQYF	TGTGCCAGCAGCCTACTCAGGACAGGGCGAGAGACCCAGTACTTC	TRBD1	NA	TRBJ2-5	TRBV14
CASSQDRTGSGNTIYF	TGTGCCAGCAGCCAAGATCGGACAGGCTCTGGAAACACCATATATTTT	TRBD1	NA	TRBJ1-3	TRBV4-2
CASSFVNEQFF	TGTGCCAGCAGCTTCGTCAATGAGCAGTTCTTC	NA	NA	TRBJ2-1	TRBV7-2